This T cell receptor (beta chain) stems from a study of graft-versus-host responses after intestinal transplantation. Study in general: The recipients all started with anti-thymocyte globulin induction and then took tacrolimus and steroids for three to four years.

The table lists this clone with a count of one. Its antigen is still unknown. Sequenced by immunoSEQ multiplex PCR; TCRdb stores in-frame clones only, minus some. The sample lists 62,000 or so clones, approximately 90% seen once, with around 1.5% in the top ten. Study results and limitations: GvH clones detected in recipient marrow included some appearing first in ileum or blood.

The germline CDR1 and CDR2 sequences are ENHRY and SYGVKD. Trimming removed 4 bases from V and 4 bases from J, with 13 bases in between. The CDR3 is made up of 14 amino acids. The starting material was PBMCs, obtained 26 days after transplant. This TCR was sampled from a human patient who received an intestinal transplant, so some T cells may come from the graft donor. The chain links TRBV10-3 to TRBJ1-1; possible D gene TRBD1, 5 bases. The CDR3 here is CAISVSGQGTEAFF. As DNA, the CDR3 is TGTGCCATCAGTGTGTCCGGGCAGGGCACTGAAGCTTTCTTT.